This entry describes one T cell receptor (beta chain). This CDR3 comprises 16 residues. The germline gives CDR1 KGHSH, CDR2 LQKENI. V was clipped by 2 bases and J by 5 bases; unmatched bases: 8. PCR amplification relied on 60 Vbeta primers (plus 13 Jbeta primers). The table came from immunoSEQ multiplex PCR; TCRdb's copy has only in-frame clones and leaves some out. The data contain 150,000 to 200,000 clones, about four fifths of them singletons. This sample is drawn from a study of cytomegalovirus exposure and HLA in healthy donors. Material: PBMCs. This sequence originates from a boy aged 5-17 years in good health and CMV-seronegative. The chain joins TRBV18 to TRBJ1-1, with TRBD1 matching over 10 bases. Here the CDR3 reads CASSPLWTGGWTEAFF. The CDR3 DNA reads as TGTGCCAGCTCACCATTGTGGACAGGGGGATGGACTGAAGCTTTCTTT.